Following are 14 T cell receptor beta chains from one sample sequenced in a study of tissue T cells after allogeneic stem cell transplantation. Produced via immunoSEQ multiplex PCR; TCRdb's table is partial and in-frame only. There are about 48,000 clones in the sample; around 72% occur only once, and around 0.5% lies in the top ten. Specimen: sorted cells pooled from one or two spleens. All receptors come from a pool of C57BL/6 mice in good health.

Comment on this clone: Genes and germline are mouse. From the germline J gene comes the end of the CDR3, since the read stops 1 residue before it. J is TRBJ2-5 and V is TRBV29; perhaps D is TRBD1 or TRBD2 (5 bases each). V lost 4 bases to trimming and J lost 3 bases, with 8 bases between them. The CDR3 covers 13 residues. Germline V gene lookup returns CDR1 MSHET and CDR2 SYDVDS. This chain's CDR3 is CASSYRGQDTQYF. Incomplete CDR3 DNA: TGTGCTAGCAGTTATCGGGGGCAAGACACCCAGTAC.

With respect to this clone: Each gene name is a mouse one. Read data end 1 residue before the CDR3 end; the end is taken from the germline J gene. The V and J genes are TRBV16 and TRBJ2-7; D possibly uses TRBD1 or TRBD2 (6 bases each). V lost 1 base, J lost 4 bases, and 11 bases lay in between. The CDR3 loop spans 14 amino acids. Germline CDR1 is SGHSA and CDR2 is FRNQAP. This CDR3 is CASSLGGPLYEQYF. CDR3 bases read: TGTGCAAGCAGCTTAGGGGGGCCCCTTTATGAACAGTAC.

Details on this clone: The genes are named according to mouse. The read terminates 1 residue before the CDR3 end, so the remaining end is supplied by the germline J gene. The chain combines TRBV20 with TRBJ2-2, with 10 bases identical to TRBD1. The CDR3 spans 14 residues. V shed 5 bases and J 3 bases; nucleotides not matched to a gene: 3. Per germline, CDR1 GFQATS and CDR2 STVNSAI. The sequenced part of the CDR3 DNA is TGTGGTGCTCGACAGGGGGCAGACACCGGGCAGCTCTAC. Its translation: CGARQGADTGQLY. The whole CDR3 is CGARQGADTGQLYF.

As for this clone: Gene names refer to mouse genes. The read gets to within 1 residue of the CDR3 end, and the germline J gene fills in the rest. This rearrangement joins TRBV2 to TRBJ2-5; 9 bases align to TRBD2. This CDR3 spans 16 amino acids. Germline V gives CDR1 LGHNA, CDR2 YSYQKL. V lost 0 bases and J lost 3; bases outside the gene matches: 4. Partial CDR3 DNA: TGTGCCAGCAGCCAAGAAGGCTGGGGGGGTCAAGACACCCAGTAC. Translating gives CASSQEGWGGQDTQY. The whole CDR3 is CASSQEGWGGQDTQYF.

With regard to this clone: Gene and germline names: mouse. Coverage ceases 1 residue before the CDR3 finishes, and the germline J gene fills in the end. The genes are TRBV12-2 and TRBJ1-2; perhaps TRBD1 as D (6 bases). The CDR3 runs 14 residues. Germline CDR1 is SGHLS and CDR2 is HYDKME. V was trimmed by 0 bases and J by 0 bases, leaving 7 bases between them. Here the CDR3 reads CASSLGTTNSDYTF. Incomplete CDR3 DNA: TGTGCCAGCTCTCTCGGGACAACAAACTCCGACTACACC.

Worth noting for this clone: Gene names follow the mouse nomenclature. The observed sequence ends 1 residue before the CDR3 terminus, with the missing tail filled in from the germline J gene. This sequence joins TRBV13-2 and TRBJ1-4; D not resolved. There are 15 residues in the CDR3. V dropped 0 bases and J dropped 2 bases, with 8 bases sitting between them. The V gene's germline CDR1 is NNHNN and CDR2 SYGAGS (reference sequence). CDR3 bases read: TGTGCCAGCGGTGATGAGGGAGGGTCCAACGAAAGATTATTT. Encoded protein: CASGDEGGSNERLF. The full CDR3 protein is CASGDEGGSNERLFF.

This clone was counted only a few times. Gene labels here are mouse ones. The read gets to within 1 residue of the CDR3 end, and the germline J gene fills in the rest. This chain uses TRBV1 with TRBJ2-7; D is tentatively TRBD1 or TRBD2 (5 bases each). The V end lost 1 base, the J end lost 7 bases, and 5 bases lay between the germline ends. Germline V CDR1 and CDR2: NSQYPW, LRSPGD (reference sequence). The CDR3 spans 11 residues. This chain's CDR3 is CTCSAGGEQYF. CDR3 DNA (partial): TGCACCTGCAGTGCAGGGGGCGAACAGTAC.

Remarks on this clone: The listed genes are named as in mouse. Read data end 1 residue before the CDR3 end; the end is taken from the germline J gene. The rearrangement joins TRBV13-2 to TRBJ1-2; D perhaps matches TRBD1 (6 bases). V gave up 2 bases and J gave up 0 bases, with 8 bases separating them. Looked up from germline, CDR1 is NNHNN and CDR2 is SYGAGS (reference sequence). There are 14 residues in the CDR3. CDR3 bases read: TGTGCCAGCGGTGAACAGGGTGCAAACTCCGACTACACC. Protein: CASGEQGANSDYT. The complete CDR3 protein is CASGEQGANSDYTF.

This clone was seen only a few times. Gene names are the mouse ones. The CDR3 extends 1 residue past the end of the read, so its final part is completed from the germline J gene. V gene TRBV26 combines with J gene TRBJ2-4; 9 nucleotides match TRBD2. Germline CDR1 reads KGHPV; CDR2 reads FQNQEV (reference sequence). The junction had 8 bases not matched to a gene; V was cut back by 3 bases and J by 1 base. The CDR3 runs 17 residues. CDR3 sequence: CASSLYGGARGQNTLYF. Incomplete CDR3 DNA: TGTGCCAGCAGTCTTTATGGGGGGGCGCGGGGTCAAAACACCTTGTAC.

This clone has only one observation. Gene names and germline match the mouse. The CDR3 goes on 1 residue after the read ends, and that part is filled in from the germline J gene. The chain recombines TRBV13-2 with TRBJ1-5, with 7 bases fitting TRBD1. CDR1 and CDR2 from the germline V gene are NNHNN and SYGAGS (reference sequence). Unmatched junction bases numbered 2, after V lost 1 base and J lost 7 bases. This CDR3 comprises 13 residues. The CDR3 reads CASGDRRGQAPLF. The covered CDR3 bases are TGTGCCAGCGGTGATCGCAGGGGGCAGGCTCCGCTT.

Of note for this clone: Mouse names are used for the genes. The read comes to an end 1 residue before the CDR3 does, leaving the germline J gene to fill in the end. V gene TRBV2 combines with J gene TRBJ2-4, with 8 bases identical to TRBD2. CDR1 and CDR2 from the germline V gene are LGHNA and YSYQKL. Trimming removed 0 bases from V and 6 bases from J; junction bases left unmatched: 5. The CDR3 has 15 residues. The CDR3 here is CASSQDPGGRNTLYF. The sequenced part of the CDR3 DNA is TGTGCCAGCAGCCAAGATCCGGGGGGGCGCAACACCTTGTAC.

Turning to this clone: Gene names follow the mouse nomenclature. The read comes to an end 1 residue before the CDR3 does, leaving the germline J gene to fill in the end. J is TRBJ2-5 and V is TRBV3; D is unclear. The germline V and J ends were trimmed by 6 bases and 3 bases, with 4 bases remaining between them. This CDR3 is built from 11 residues. CDR1 is SNHLY and CDR2 is FYNGKV in the germline V gene (reference sequence). Incomplete CDR3 DNA: TGTGCCAGCAGGCATCAAGACACCCAGTAC. Its translation: CASRHQDTQY. The complete CDR3 reads CASRHQDTQYF.

As to this clone: Any gene name here is a mouse gene name. The CDR3 end is not reached by the read, which stops 1 residue before it; the germline J gene fills it in. The chain joins TRBV19 to TRBJ1-5; tentative D call: TRBD1 (5 bases). Germline CDR1 is FNHDT and CDR2 is SITEND (reference sequence). Trimming removed 4 bases from V and 3 bases from J, with 8 bases in between. The CDR3 has 13 amino acids. Here the CDR3 reads CASSRDGNQAPLF. Partial CDR3 DNA: TGTGCCAGCAGTCGGGACGGCAACCAGGCTCCGCTT.

Regarding this clone: Mouse germline and gene names are used. The sequenced fragment ends 1 residue before the CDR3 boundary, so the rest is inferred from the germline J gene. The J gene is TRBJ1-4, the V gene TRBV12-1; weak D call: TRBD1 (5 bases). Germline assignment: CDR1 SGHSN and CDR2 HYEKVE. The length of the CDR3 is 14 residues. The V and J ends lost 0 bases and 5 bases respectively, with 9 bases between them. The CDR3 sequence: CASSLSGTNERLFF. Partial CDR3 DNA: TGTGCCAGCTCTCTCTCCGGGACGAACGAAAGATTATTT.